The rows below give T cell receptor beta chains drawn from one sample of a study of shared clonotypes between healthy human individuals. Profiling relied on immunoSEQ multiplex PCR, and the TCRdb table lists in-frame clones only, not all of them. Among roughly 810,000 clones listed, roughly 96% were seen once. Sequencing was performed on naive CD8+ T cells sorted from blood. The receptors were sampled from a man younger than 45 in good health. CDR3s include the opening cysteine and the closing phenylalanine or tryptophan. Each record gives: D gene, clone size, V gene, J gene, CDR3 DNA, CDR3 protein. D genes are given only for firm matches. Size is stated for part of the rows, as once, few or many counts, or as a class when the clone is expanded.

D: TRBD2
size: -
V: TRBV18
J: TRBJ2-1
DNA: TGTGCCAGCTATGCCTGGGCCAGCGGGAGTAATGAGCAGTTCTTC
CDR3: CASYAWASGSNEQFF

D: -
size: -
V: TRBV2
J: TRBJ1-1
DNA: TGTGCCAGCAGTGAATTCCTGGCTGTGAACACTGAAGCTTTCTTT
CDR3: CASSEFLAVNTEAFF

D: TRBD2
size: -
V: TRBV10-1
J: TRBJ2-5
DNA: TGCGCCAGCAGTGAGTCGGAGCGGGAGGCGGAGACCCAGTACTTC
CDR3: CASSESEREAETQYF

D: -
size: once
V: TRBV4-1
J: TRBJ2-3
DNA: TGCGCCAGCAGCGAGCGGACGGAGTTCACGACAGATACGCAGTATTTT
CDR3: CASSERTEFTTDTQYF

D: -
size: -
V: TRBV5-6
J: TRBJ1-1
DNA: TGTGCCAGCAGCTTGGGGACAGACTATGAAGCTTTCTTT
CDR3: CASSLGTDYEAFF

D: TRBD2
size: -
V: TRBV27
J: TRBJ2-3
DNA: TGTGCCAGCAGACCCCTCGGACTAGCGGGAGTGGATACGCAGTATTTT
CDR3: CASRPLGLAGVDTQYF

D: -
size: once
V: TRBV5-4
J: TRBJ2-1
DNA: TGTGCCAGCAGCTTGGTCACAGGGTCCTTCTACAATGAGCAGTTCTTC
CDR3: CASSLVTGSFYNEQFF

D: TRBD1
size: once
V: TRBV9
J: TRBJ2-2
DNA: TGTGCCAGCAGCCCAGGGGGTAGCGGGGAGCTGTTTTTT
CDR3: CASSPGGSGELFF

D: -
size: -
V: TRBV9
J: TRBJ2-2
DNA: TGTGCCAGCAGCCCTACCGATCGGGAGATGGTCACCGGGGAGCTGTTTTTT
CDR3: CASSPTDREMVTGELFF

D: -
size: -
V: TRBV19
J: TRBJ1-1
DNA: TGTGCCAGTACCTTGATGGGGGGAATGAACACTGAAGCTTTCTTT
CDR3: CASTLMGGMNTEAFF

D: -
size: -
V: TRBV29-1
J: TRBJ2-1
DNA: TGCAGCGTTGAAGTAGTTACCTACAATGAGCAGTTCTTC
CDR3: CSVEVVTYNEQFF

D: -
size: -
V: TRBV4-1
J: TRBJ2-2
DNA: TGCGCCAGCAGCCAAGAACGAGCCAGCTGGACCGGGGAGCTGTTTTTT
CDR3: CASSQERASWTGELFF

D: -
size: -
V: TRBV27
J: TRBJ1-4
DNA: TGTGCCAGCAGTTTTCATGGTGAAAAACTGTTTTTT
CDR3: CASSFHGEKLFF

D: TRBD2
size: -
V: TRBV4-1
J: TRBJ2-3
DNA: TGCGCCAGCAGCCAAGGTCACGCTAGCGGGCTGAGCACAGATACGCAGTATTTT
CDR3: CASSQGHASGLSTDTQYF

D: -
size: -
V: TRBV13
J: TRBJ2-1
DNA: TGTGCCAGCAGCTTAGATCCTTCCTACAATGAGCAGTTCTTC
CDR3: CASSLDPSYNEQFF

D: TRBD2
size: -
V: TRBV10-2
J: TRBJ2-1
DNA: TGCGCCAGCAGTGACTGGACTAGTGGGAATGAGCAGTTCTTC
CDR3: CASSDWTSGNEQFF

D: -
size: -
V: TRBV4-1
J: TRBJ2-1
DNA: TGCGCCAGCAGCCAAGCCGTTCGTCCCCTGAATACCTACAATGAGCAGTTCTTC
CDR3: CASSQAVRPLNTYNEQFF

D: TRBD1
size: -
V: TRBV7-2
J: TRBJ1-5
DNA: TGTGCCAGCAGCCTAGCGACAGGGGATCAGCCCCAGCATTTT
CDR3: CASSLATGDQPQHF

D: -
size: few
V: TRBV2
J: TRBJ2-7
DNA: TGTGCCAGCGGGGGGTCGGAGAAGCTTTTTGAGCAGTACTTC
CDR3: CASGGSEKLFEQYF

D: -
size: -
V: TRBV13
J: TRBJ1-3
DNA: TGTGCCAGCAGCACCACTGATTACACCATATATTTT
CDR3: CASSTTDYTIYF

D: -
size: -
V: TRBV7-6
J: TRBJ1-1
DNA: TGTGCCAGCAGCTTAGCAGCGAACACTGAAGCTTTCTTT
CDR3: CASSLAANTEAFF

D: TRBD1
size: -
V: TRBV2
J: TRBJ1-5
DNA: TGTGCCAGCAGTACCGCGGGACAGGGATCAATTGACAATCAGCCCCAGCATTTT
CDR3: CASSTAGQGSIDNQPQHF

D: -
size: -
V: TRBV9
J: TRBJ2-3
DNA: TGTGCCAGCAGCGTAGGAACAGGGAGGGAAGACACAGATACGCAGTATTTT
CDR3: CASSVGTGREDTDTQYF

D: TRBD2
size: -
V: TRBV7-2
J: TRBJ2-3
DNA: TGTGCCAGCAGCTTAGCGCTAGCGGAGACTAGCACAGATACGCAGTATTTT
CDR3: CASSLALAETSTDTQYF

D: -
size: -
V: TRBV18
J: TRBJ2-5
DNA: TGTGCCAGCTCAACAAGTGCCCAGTTGAATGCAGAGACCCAGTACTTC
CDR3: CASSTSAQLNAETQYF

D: -
size: -
V: TRBV7-2
J: TRBJ2-7
DNA: TGTGCCAGCAGTTCTACCCCGTACAGGAGAACCGAGCAGTACTTC
CDR3: CASSSTPYRRTEQYF

D: TRBD2
size: -
V: TRBV15
J: TRBJ2-1
DNA: TGTGCCACCAGCAGAGGGGCGCGGGAGCTTAACAATGAGCAGTTCTTC
CDR3: CATSRGARELNNEQFF

D: -
size: -
V: TRBV29-1
J: TRBJ2-1
DNA: TGCAGCGTTGACCGTAGTGGCAATGAGCAGTTCTTC
CDR3: CSVDRSGNEQFF

D: -
size: -
V: TRBV7-6
J: TRBJ2-7
DNA: TGTGCCAGCAGCTCAAGGCAGGGAGGAACCTACGAGCAGTACTTC
CDR3: CASSSRQGGTYEQYF

D: TRBD1
size: -
V: TRBV4-1
J: TRBJ1-5
DNA: TGCGCCAGCAGCCAACTACCGGGACAGGGGACTCAGCCCCAGCATTTT
CDR3: CASSQLPGQGTQPQHF

D: -
size: -
V: TRBV9
J: TRBJ2-1
DNA: TGTGCCAGTGGTCGCCAGTTCTTC
CDR3: CASGRQFF

D: -
size: -
V: TRBV4-1
J: TRBJ2-1
DNA: TGCGCCAGCAGCCAGGGGACTCCAGGGGATGAGCAGTTCTTC
CDR3: CASSQGTPGDEQFF

D: TRBD2
size: -
V: TRBV27
J: TRBJ2-1
DNA: TGTGCCAGCAGTTCGTCCGGGACTAGCGGGATCAATGAGCAGTTCTTC
CDR3: CASSSSGTSGINEQFF

D: TRBD2
size: -
V: TRBV28
J: TRBJ2-7
DNA: TGTGCCAGCAGCCAAATAGCGGGGCACGAGCAGTACTTC
CDR3: CASSQIAGHEQYF

D: -
size: -
V: TRBV4-1
J: TRBJ1-1
DNA: TGCGCCAGCAGCCAAGCCAGGAACACTGAAGCTTTCTTT
CDR3: CASSQARNTEAFF

D: -
size: -
V: TRBV9
J: TRBJ2-1
DNA: TGTGCCAGCAGCGTCGATAGTGGGGCCAATGAGCAGTTCTTC
CDR3: CASSVDSGANEQFF

D: -
size: -
V: TRBV11-1
J: TRBJ2-2
DNA: TGTGCCAGCAGCCGGGACTTCGGGGGGGAGCTGTTTTTT
CDR3: CASSRDFGGELFF

D: TRBD2
size: -
V: TRBV27
J: TRBJ2-3
DNA: TGTGCCAGCAGTTTAGGGGGACTAGCGGTTGGGGATACGCAGTATTTT
CDR3: CASSLGGLAVGDTQYF

D: TRBD2
size: -
V: TRBV10-3
J: TRBJ2-3
DNA: TGTGCCATCAAGTCGACCGGGGGGTTTACAGATACGCAGTATTTT
CDR3: CAIKSTGGFTDTQYF

D: TRBD2
size: -
V: TRBV5-1
J: TRBJ2-5
DNA: TGCGCCAGCAGCTTGGCTAGCGGACCGCCGACCCAGTACTTC
CDR3: CASSLASGPPTQYF

D: -
size: -
V: TRBV5-4
J: TRBJ2-3
DNA: TGTGCCAGCAGGTTATTGGGGGGGCCGGCGGGGCGGACCGGGGATACGCAGTATTTT
CDR3: CASRLLGGPAGRTGDTQYF

D: -
size: -
V: TRBV29-1
J: TRBJ2-1
DNA: TGCAGCGTTGAAGATCTCCAGCGGGTAGACAATGAGCAGTTCTTC
CDR3: CSVEDLQRVDNEQFF

D: -
size: -
V: TRBV7-2
J: TRBJ2-3
DNA: TGTGCCAGCAGCCTTTGGGCACCAGATACGCAGTATTTT
CDR3: CASSLWAPDTQYF

D: TRBD1
size: -
V: TRBV10-3
J: TRBJ1-2
DNA: TGTGCCATCAGTGAATTAGGGGGCGGTGGCTACACCTTC
CDR3: CAISELGGGGYTF

D: -
size: -
V: TRBV5-1
J: TRBJ2-3
DNA: TGCGCCAGCTCCAAGCCCCGCACAGATACGCAGTATTTT
CDR3: CASSKPRTDTQYF

D: -
size: -
V: TRBV28
J: TRBJ1-5
DNA: TGTGCCAGCAGTTTTGAGATGAGCAATCAGCCCCAGCATTTT
CDR3: CASSFEMSNQPQHF

D: -
size: -
V: TRBV2
J: TRBJ1-5
DNA: TGTGCCAGCAGTGAATATGGGTTTAGCAATCAGCCCCAGCATTTT
CDR3: CASSEYGFSNQPQHF

D: TRBD2
size: -
V: TRBV6-6
J: TRBJ2-3
DNA: TGTGCCGGTAGCGGGACGGCAGATACGCAGTATTTT
CDR3: CAGSGTADTQYF

D: TRBD1
size: -
V: TRBV27
J: TRBJ1-2
DNA: TGTGCCAGCAGTCGGGGGGGGGACAGAGTCTATGGCTACACCTTC
CDR3: CASSRGGDRVYGYTF